This T cell receptor beta chain was obtained from a study of cytomegalovirus exposure and HLA in healthy donors. Broader study findings: Investigators reported 150 to 200 TCR beta chains as tied to cytomegalovirus. Exclusion as indistinguishable affected some V segments, including TRBV6-2 and TRBV6-3. Among CMV-associated TCR beta chains, most appeared HLA-restricted in a later analysis.

With respect to this clone: Antigen unknown.

Trimming took 6 bases from V and 4 from J; bases not matched to a gene: 6. The CDR3 is made up of 13 amino acids. The V gene's germline CDR1 is SGHDT and CDR2 YYEEEE. Researchers ran the PCR with 60 Vbeta and 13 Jbeta primers. Sequencing was performed with immunoSEQ multiplex PCR; in TCRdb, only in-frame clones are kept and a portion is missing. The data contain 95,000 to 150,000 clones, 77% of them singletons. This chain links TRBV5-6 with TRBJ1-1; 7 nucleotides match TRBD1. This sequence was found in a woman between 40 and 55 years old in good health and CMV-seropositive. Sequenced sample: PBMCs. The CDR3 reads CASTDRAGTEAFF. CDR3 DNA sequence: TGTGCCAGCACTGACAGGGCTGGCACTGAAGCTTTCTTT.